The table lists the clone carrying this TCR beta chain with many counts. Its specificity is unknown. A second PCR of roughly 7 to 11 cycles used a sample-barcoded 5' primer and a J-beta primer mix. TCRdb analysed the 5' RACE reads with MiXCR anew, one entry per CDR3 protein. The sample records fewer than 950,000 distinct CDR3 sequences, around 36% being singletons. This sample was included in a study of blood T cells in healthy people across ages. Study-level findings and limits: Researchers said unsorted PBMCs prevented a conclusive naive versus antigen-experienced comparison.

Trimming removed 5 bases at V and 0 bases at J, with 14 bases between. CDR3 length: 15 residues. CDR1 DFQATT and CDR2 SNEGSKA come from the germline V gene (reference sequence). This receptor was obtained from a man in his late teens or twenties in good health. The specimen sequenced was blood. The chain combines TRBV20-1 with TRBJ2-1, with a tentative D call TRBD2 (6 bases). The DNA of the CDR3 is TGCAGTGCTGCCGAGACTAGTTACTCCTACAATGAGCAGTTCTTC. Translating gives CSAAETSYSYNEQFF.